The entry that follows covers one T cell receptor beta chain sequence. This table comes from immunoSEQ multiplex PCR, and its TCRdb copy is limited to in-frame clones, with some not included. The table lists 160,000 or so clones, around nine tenths of them singletons. Trimming cost V 3 bases and J 2 bases; bases outside gene matches: 13. CDR3 length equals 18 residues. Per germline, CDR1 SGHTA and CDR2 FQGNSA. The data derive from a study of blood T cell repertoires in COVID-19. Background on the study: Some COVID-19 samples were acute and others convalescent; all came from the United States, Italy and Spain. T cells, B-cell-depleted T cells, or PBMCs provided the cDNA or gDNA that served as material.

It was during active infection that Seattle patients were enrolled and then longitudinally followed. The chain joins TRBV7-2 to TRBJ1-2; TRBD1 matches at 9 bases. Sequenced input: peripheral blood. This TCR was sampled from a woman between 65 and 79 years old with COVID-19, enrolled during active disease. CDR3 region: CASSFWTGAGPTNYGYTF. CDR3 bases: TGTGCCAGCAGCTTCTGGACAGGGGCCGGCCCTACGAACTATGGCTACACCTTC.